This TCR beta chain derives from a study of cytomegalovirus exposure and HLA in healthy donors (dated by TCRdb to about 2017). A note on the overall study: According to an earlier analysis of 587 of the donors, about 179 million T cells yielded roughly 100 million unique TCR beta sequences and about 280 Gb of sequence data. Around 330 gigabases of sequencing data and 75 million to 85 million unique TCR sequences made up an early release that covered 640 HLA-typed donors. Among the roughly 400 genotyped donors, approximately 81% belonged to the genetic ancestry cluster associated with self-reported Caucasian donors. The study aimed to test whether cataloging public T cell receptors could reveal signatures of past pathogen exposure. Using immunosequencing, the study profiled T cell repertoires from fewer than 700 subjects and related those repertoires to cytomegalovirus serostatus. Besides the first cohort of some 670 subjects, a separate validation cohort made up of about 120 different subjects was used. High-throughput TCR immunosequencing, statistical association of individual TCRs with disease status, and machine learning were combined to predict cytomegalovirus infection status. A later analysis re-examined previously published TCR beta repertoires from 610 or so donors and added high-resolution HLA genotyping to investigate patterns of TCR occurrence. Rather than drawing on any new phenotypic data, the later analysis identified candidate immune exposures from TCR beta sequences and the way those sequences occurred across donors. To decide whether each TCR beta V gene segment behaved as functional or pseudogenic, an earlier analysis of approximately 620 of the donors relied on high-throughput TCR beta sequencing. Donor age, sex, ethnicity and CMV serostatus were compiled together with the repertoire data. A later genetic analysis took genome-wide SNP genotypes for about three fifths of the roughly 700 donors and used that subset as a discovery cohort. Every repertoire in the discovery cohort had been generated on one and the same sequencing platform. HLA typing covered class I and class II loci at four-digit resolution. Typing coverage differed by locus: A, B, C, DRB1 and DQB1 were typed in roughly 629-630 donors, DQA1 in about 510, DPA1 in nearly 610, and DPB1 in 472. Roughly five DR-DQ haplotypes were handled as single units for association and clustering because linkage in the cohort was strong. Across under 500 genotyped donors of the cohort, an average of approximately 240,000 unique TCR beta nucleotide sequences per donor were sequenced, and roughly 17% of those sequences were non-productive.

In total, about 650 healthy bone marrow donors made up the cohort. Cohort members were all nominally healthy when sampled, although unrecorded immune exposures were likely present. The donor was CMV seronegative and was included in the group of 352 seronegative cohort members. Every donor gave a peripheral blood sample, and the peripheral blood mononuclear cells from that sample were used for TCR beta sequencing. Genomic DNA extraction from the blood cell samples was performed with the Qiagen DNeasy Blood Extraction Kit. Concerning this clone: Which antigen it targets is not known. Base qualities are not provided; no much larger clone lies one nucleotide away.

There are 14 amino acids in the CDR3, from cysteine to phenylalanine inclusive. The retained sequence is limited to the CDR3, 42 bases, with the frame set at the first base. From the germline V gene, CDR1 is SGHTA and CDR2 is FQGTGA. The junction shows trimming of 5 bases on V and 10 bases on J, plus 18 bases between the germline ends. Receptor libraries were prepared by the immunoSEQ multiplex PCR assay. For the multiplex PCR, a mixture combining 60 forward primers for TCR Vbeta segments and 13 reverse primers for TCR Jbeta segments was used. The CDR3 region of rearranged TCR beta genes was amplified from genomic DNA with a multiplex PCR assay. The Illumina HiSeq System was used to sequence the amplified TCR beta libraries as 87-base-pair reads. Per the original workflow: Across the 600 to 700 repertoires, a later analysis counted about 81 million unique TCR beta chains, 9.5 million to 12 million of which were shared by at least two donors. To remove PCR and sequencing errors, raw reads were error-corrected and collapsed into unique sequences using a nearest-neighbor algorithm that merged closely related sequences. CDR3 sequences were aligned to IMGT reference sequences to assign V, D and J gene segments. Each retained sequence needed at least a six-nucleotide match to both a V gene segment and a J gene segment. A rearrangement was called productive if the CDR3 had no stop codons and remained in frame with V and J, and every other rearrangement was called non-productive. CDR3 was defined according to IMGT convention as the region running from the second conserved V-encoded cysteine to the conserved J-encoded phenylalanine. In an earlier analysis of just under 600 of the donors, sequences lacking an unambiguous match to a single V gene segment were excluded. In an earlier analysis of a few hundred of the donors, V segments were called functional above 56.7% productive rearrangements and were called segregating when the between-donor standard deviation exceeded 5%. A statistical classification framework was developed to diagnose cytomegalovirus status using the catalog of TCR beta chain sequences. In a later analysis, V and J genes were assigned by comparing TCR nucleotide sequences against IMGT/GENE-DB human TR gene sequences. In a later analysis, CDR3 sequences and most-parsimonious VDJ recombination scenarios were assigned using the TCRdist pipeline. In a later analysis, each TCR beta chain was defined by its CDR3 amino acid sequence together with its V-gene family, and reads without a unique V-gene family were excluded. In a later analysis, a few hundred highly shared, low-generation-probability nucleotide sequences were removed to address suspected cross-contamination and a sequencing artifact. For each public chain, a later analysis derived a clonal expansion index from normalized ranks of inferred template counts within each repertoire. In a later analysis, generation probabilities were computed using a VDJ recombination model fitted to out-of-frame rearrangements, and the results were checked against IGoR. Hypergeometric tests were used in a later analysis to score TCR-TCR, TCR-HLA and TCR-CMV co-occurrence, with a repertoire-size bias correction applied to the TCR pairs. In a later analysis, false discovery rates were estimated by permuting HLA or CMV assignments 20 times. In a later analysis, co-occurring TCRs were grouped using DBSCAN, with TCRdist sequence similarity added in when clustering inside HLA-allele-positive subsets. Repertoires with fewer than 30,000 or more than 120,000 public chains were left out of co-occurrence clustering, as were about 5 repertoires with anomalous nucleotide sharing. Here the immuneACCESS table is served through TCRdb, limited to in-frame sequences with V and J called. Missing clones are a known gap in these copies; in checked studies unresolved V genes cover under half, and the rest lacks a known reason. From that table come the V and J calls and clone size; the DNA was used to work out D and trimming. Counted in this sample were some 150,000 clones; 70% to 80% of them appeared once. Clones ranked in the top ten supply about 4.6% of the sample.

Results the study describes overall, beyond this receptor: In a later analysis, several top co-occurrence clusters were reported to appear linked to parvovirus B19, influenza, CMV and Epstein-Barr virus. Sequencing depth was assumed to be roughly uniform across donors in the presence/absence analyses, though that assumption may not hold. Linkage disequilibrium might explain the correlated functional status among segregating V segments, but an unknown experimental factor could not be ruled out. At a false discovery rate of 0.05, a later analysis linked some 18,000 TCR beta sequences to specific HLA alleles. In the study, 150 to 200 TCR beta chains were listed as associated with cytomegalovirus. In this cohort, only TCR beta chains were sequenced, and detectable features were limited by the absence of alpha or paired-chain data. Because counts were too low, seventeen rarely observed V segments, including chromosome 9 orphons, were left out of the earlier analysis of approximately 580 of the donors. In a later genetic analysis, a missense DCLRE1C variant was associated with V-gene and J-gene trimming of TCR beta chains, and the association was replicated in an independent cohort. A later analysis found that most CMV-associated TCR beta chains appeared HLA-restricted, with HLA associations seemingly driven largely by CMV exposure. The 87-base-pair reads could not distinguish some IMGT-functional V segments, including TRBV6-2 and TRBV6-3, so those segments were excluded. In a later analysis, TCR association rates were found to vary across HLA loci, with the most associated TCRs seen for DRB1 alleles and the fewest for HLA-C alleles. Because HLA typing was missing for some donors at each locus, association tests included only the typed subset. Most TCR sequences were observed very rarely across donors, whereas some public TCRs were present in many individuals. According to a later genetic analysis, donors in an Asian-associated ancestry cluster had fewer N-insertions in productive TCRs than the approximately 710-donor mean. A cluster of highly shared sequence variants was judged likely to represent a technical artifact of the sequencing pipeline. In a later analysis, HLA-associated TCR beta chains showed more clonal expansion and lower generation probabilities than non-associated chains that were equally common. When HLA alleles, especially DR and DQ, strongly co-occurred, TCR associations were difficult to assign to individual alleles. In an earlier analysis of some 500 of the donors, most TCR beta V segments were observed in productive rearrangements about 90% or about 30% of the time, broadly matching IMGT annotations. According to the authors, the approach could potentially be generalized to other disease states and immunological phenotypes. For the cohort, immune exposure information was limited to CMV serostatus. In vitro tests confirmed that three of the cytomegalovirus-associated TCR beta chains recognize cytomegalovirus antigens. A further reported finding was that TCR beta sequences accurately predicted the HLA-A and HLA-B alleles for most subjects in the first cohort. The classifier was reported to diagnose cytomegalovirus status with high specificity and sensitivity in both the original cohort and the validation cohort.

Sequencing used PBMCs. The source is a man between 40 and 49 years old in good health and CMV-seronegative. The sequence is built from TRBV7-3 and TRBJ2-1, with TRBD2 as a weak D call on 5 bases. The CDR3: CASSPKGRGSEQFF. The bases are TGTGCCAGCAGCCCCAAGGGTCGGGGTTCCGAGCAGTTCTTC.